This T cell receptor beta chain comes out of a study of blood T cell repertoires in COVID-19. On the study more broadly: COVID-19 samples, acute and convalescent, were from the United States, Italy and Spain. T cells, B-cell-depleted T cells, or PBMCs supplied cDNA or gDNA.

Germline CDR1 and CDR2: SNHLY and FYNNEI. V dropped 6 bases and J dropped 4 bases, with 9 bases sitting between them. This CDR3 spans 12 amino acids. In this sample, this clone turned up once. Seattle's enrolled individuals joined amid active infection and were then monitored longitudinally. Generated by immunoSEQ multiplex PCR, the TCRdb table keeps only in-frame clones and is missing some. The table has some 200,000 clones, 94% seen once. V is TRBV2 and J is TRBJ1-1; maybe TRBD1 (5 bases). This clonotype was sampled from a man aged 25 to 40 with COVID-19, enrolled during active disease. The sequenced material came from peripheral blood. The CDR3 spells CASSDGGTEAFF. CDR3 nucleotide sequence: TGTGCCAGCAGCGACGGGGGCACTGAAGCTTTCTTT.